This TCR beta chain was found in a study of blood T cell repertoires in COVID-19. Overall study context: PBMCs, B-cell-depleted T cells, or T cells were the source of the cDNA or gDNA that made up the material.

Profiling relied on immunoSEQ multiplex PCR, and the TCRdb table lists in-frame clones only, not all of them. The sample lists some 100,000 clones; roughly nine tenths were seen once. V gave up 4 bases and J gave up 8 bases; unmatched junction bases: 10. The germline CDR1 and CDR2 sequences are SGHTA and FQGTGA. CDR3 size: 16 residues. This receptor was taken from a man aged 55 to 70 with acute or convalescent COVID-19. This chain uses TRBV7-3 with TRBJ2-2; 10 bases fit TRBD2. Sequencing input: peripheral blood. In nucleotides, the CDR3 is TGTGCCAGCAGCTCCGGAAAGACTAGCGGGCGGGGGGAGCTGTTTTTT. As protein: CASSSGKTSGRGELFF.